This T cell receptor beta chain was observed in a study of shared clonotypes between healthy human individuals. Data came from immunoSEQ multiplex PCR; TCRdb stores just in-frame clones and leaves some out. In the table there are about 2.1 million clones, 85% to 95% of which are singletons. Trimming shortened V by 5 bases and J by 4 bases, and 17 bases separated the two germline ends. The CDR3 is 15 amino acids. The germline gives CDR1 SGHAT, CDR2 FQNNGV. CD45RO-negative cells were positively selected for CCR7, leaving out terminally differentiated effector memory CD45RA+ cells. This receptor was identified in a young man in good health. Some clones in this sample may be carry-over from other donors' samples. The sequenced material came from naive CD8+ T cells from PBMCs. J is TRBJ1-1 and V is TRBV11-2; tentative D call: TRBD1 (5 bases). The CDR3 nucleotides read TGTGCCAGCAGCCCTTGGGCAGGGCCAGTCACTGAAGCTTTCTTT. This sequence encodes CASSPWAGPVTEAFF.